One sample yielded the 27 T cell receptor beta chains listed below, sequenced in a study of blood T cell repertoires in COVID-19. Measured with immunoSEQ multiplex PCR; TCRdb has only the in-frame clones, and not every one. Altogether around 200,000 clones are present, over 80% being singletons, with the ten largest covering around 6.3%. The sample comprised peripheral blood. The receptor set was obtained from a woman in her forties with COVID-19, enrolled during active disease.

This sequence joins TRBV7-8 and TRBJ2-7, with TRBD2 identical over 10 bases. The CDR3 extends over 13 amino acids. Looked up from germline, CDR1 is SGHVS and CDR2 is FQNEAQ. The J segment lost 4 bases and the V segment lost 9 bases, leaving 6 bases of the junction unmatched. The CDR3 DNA reads as TGTGCCAGTTTAGCGGGAGGCAGATACGAGCAGTACTTC. It codes for CASLAGGRYEQYF.

The rearrangement uses TRBV5-8 and TRBJ2-1; 9 bases are a match to TRBD1. V lost 4 bases to trimming and J lost 1 base; unmatched junction nucleotides: 3. CDR3 size: 15 residues. Germline CDR1 and CDR2: SGHTS and YDEGEE. CDR3 loop: CASSPGQGSYNEQFF. The CDR3 bases are TGTGCCAGCAGCCCGGGACAGGGATCCTACAATGAGCAGTTCTTC. Using reference TRBV5-8 and TRBJ2-1 for the parts outside the CDR3, the full variable domain is EAGVTQSPTHLIKTRGQQATLRCSPISGHTSVYWYQQALGLGLQFLLWYDEGEERNRGNFPPRFSGRQFPNYSSELNVNALELEDSALYLCASSPGQGSYNEQFFGPGTRLTVL.

On this clone: A much larger clone lies one base from this, so it may be a read error. The chain carries TRBV28 and TRBJ2-1; 10 bases fit TRBD2. From germline, CDR1 is MDHEN and CDR2 SYDVKM. The CDR3 is made up of 12 amino acids. CDR3 sequence (DNA): TGTACCAGCAGTCTAATGAGCGGGAGGGCCTTCTTC. This translates into CTSSLMSGRAFF.

The chain couples TRBV27 to TRBJ2-6, with D perhaps matching TRBD1 (5 bases). The CDR3 is made up of 16 amino acids. CDR1 is MNHEY, CDR2 SMNVEV, per germline (reference sequence). The V and J ends lost 5 bases and 2 bases respectively, with 13 bases between them. The CDR3 sequence is CASSPHLGAGANVLTF. The CDR3 DNA reads as TGTGCCAGCAGTCCTCACTTAGGGGCTGGGGCCAACGTCCTGACTTTC.

The V gene is TRBV4-2, the J gene TRBJ2-7, with TRBD2 matching over 8 bases. The CDR3 loop spans 16 amino acids. The germline V gene has CDR1 LGHNA and CDR2 YNFKEQ. V gave up 0 bases and J gave up 3 bases; unmatched junction bases: 7. CDR3 nucleotides: TGTGCCAGCAGCCAAGAGCTAGCGGGTACTAACTACGAGCAGTACTTC. It translates to CASSQELAGTNYEQYF.

The chain combines TRBV3-1 (or the pseudogene TRBV3-2) with TRBJ2-7; 12 bases line up with TRBD2. CDR1 and CDR2 from the germline V gene are LGHDT and YNNKEL (reference sequence). The CDR3 consists of 15 residues. After removal of 5 bases from V and 6 bases from J, the junction contained 8 bases not matched to a gene. The CDR3 loop reads CASSNLAGGPAEQYF. In DNA, the CDR3 is TGTGCCAGCAGCAACCTAGCGGGGGGGCCGGCCGAGCAGTACTTC.

V gene TRBV2 combines with J gene TRBJ2-3, with 9 bases fitting TRBD2. Germline trimming cut 3 bases from V and 9 bases from J; bases unmatched to any gene: 10. From germline, CDR1 is SNHLY and CDR2 FYNNEI. The CDR3 covers 15 residues. The CDR3 nucleotides are TGTGCCAGCAGTGATCGGCTAGCGGGAATAGGCACGCAGTATTTT. Amino acid sequence: CASSDRLAGIGTQYF.

The V call is TRBV18, the J call TRBJ1-2, with 8 positions matching TRBD1. The CDR3 consists of 15 residues. Germline V gives CDR1 KGHSH, CDR2 LQKENI. Germline trimming cut 3 bases from V and 3 bases from J; bases unmatched to any gene: 6. The CDR3 DNA is TGTGCCAGCTCACCGCTCGCAGGGGGCGACTATGGCTACACCTTC. Its translation: CASSPLAGGDYGYTF.

The sample holds one count of this clone. V gene TRBV11-2 combines with J gene TRBJ2-1, with TRBD2 identical over 11 bases. The CDR3 loop spans 15 amino acids. Trimming cost V 5 bases and J 4 bases; bases outside gene matches: 4. The germline V gene has CDR1 SGHAT and CDR2 FQNNGV. The CDR3 sequence is CASSAGTSGYNEQFF. The CDR3 coding sequence is TGTGCCAGCAGCGCAGGGACTAGCGGTTACAATGAGCAGTTCTTC.

The chain recombines TRBV7-6 with TRBJ1-5; D is unclear. There are 16 residues in the CDR3. From germline, CDR1 is SGHVS and CDR2 FNYEAQ. Trimming removed 0 bases at V and 9 bases at J, with 18 bases between. CDR3 loop: CASSLAGGGRNAPQHF. The CDR3 DNA reads as TGTGCCAGCAGCTTAGCCGGCGGAGGCCGAAATGCGCCCCAGCATTTT. Looking up the rest from reference TRBV7-6 and TRBJ1-5 gives the full variable domain: GAGVSQSPRYKVTKRGQDVALRCDPISGHVSLYWYRQALGQGPEFLTYFNYEAQQDKSGLPNDRFSAERPEGSISTLTIQRTEQRDSAMYRCASSLAGGGRNAPQHFGDGTRLSIL.

V and J are TRBV5-6 and TRBJ1-3, with D possibly matching TRBD1 (5 bases). In germline, CDR1 is SGHDT, CDR2 YYEEEE. V was pared by 4 bases and J by 1 base, with 12 bases between. The CDR3 contains 15 residues. In DNA form, the CDR3 reads TGTGCCAGCAGCCCTGACAGCGCATCTGGAAACACCATATATTTT. Translated, it gives CASSPDSASGNTIYF.

This clone was seen a single time. V is TRBV19 and J is TRBJ2-2, with a possible D match to TRBD1 (5 bases). Trimming pared 1 base from V and 6 bases from J, leaving 6 bases between. The germline CDR1 and CDR2 sequences are LNHDA and SQIVND (reference sequence). There are 13 residues in the CDR3. In DNA form, the CDR3 reads TGTGCCAGTAGTATAGGGGGCGCCGGGGAGCTGTTTTTT. Encoded protein: CASSIGGAGELFF. Supplemented by reference TRBV19 and TRBJ2-2, the full variable domain reads DGGITQSPKYLFRKEGQNVTLSCEQNLNHDAMYWYRQDPGQGLRLIYYSQIVNDFQKGDIAEGYSVSREKKESFPLTVTSAQKNPTAFYLCASSIGGAGELFFGEGSRLTVL.

The chain links TRBV5-4 to TRBJ2-1; tentatively, D is TRBD1 (5 bases). Germline CDR1 and CDR2: SGHNT and YYREEE (reference sequence). This CDR3 has 15 amino acids. V was pared by 4 bases and J by 7 bases, with 18 bases between. The CDR3 here is CASSTNGAGVNEQFF. The CDR3 DNA is TGTGCCAGCAGCACTAATGGGGCAGGTGTTAATGAGCAGTTCTTC.

The chain has TRBV7-3 and TRBJ2-1; 14 bases line up with TRBD2. From germline, CDR1 is SGHTA and CDR2 FQGTGA. This CDR3 region has 17 residues. J gave up 0 bases and V 6 bases, and 4 bases lay outside the gene matches. The DNA of the CDR3 is TGTGCCAGCAGTCATGGGACTAGCGGGAGCTCCTACAATGAGCAGTTCTTC. It codes for CASSHGTSGSSYNEQFF.

Here the CDR3 reads CASTLTGVYNQPQHF. CDR3 in DNA: TGTGCCAGTACCTTAACAGGGGTGTATAATCAGCCCCAGCATTTT. The J gene is TRBJ1-5, the V gene TRBV2, with TRBD1 matching 7 bases. Trimming at V came to 9 bases and at J to 4 bases, leaving 12 bases not matched to a gene. Germline V lookup: CDR1 SNHLY, CDR2 FYNNEI. The CDR3 spans 15 residues.

The chain has TRBV4-1 and TRBJ2-1; 9 positions agree with TRBD2. The CDR3 spans 15 residues. V dropped 3 bases and J dropped 4; count of bases not matched to a gene: 4. CDR1 is MGHRA, CDR2 YSYEKL, per germline. The CDR3 DNA is TGCGCCAGCAGCCATGCGGGGGGGCTTTACAATGAGCAGTTCTTC. It codes for CASSHAGGLYNEQFF.

With regard to this clone: Its ends do not fully match the called genes, so a read error is possible. The chain has TRBV20-1 and TRBJ2-7, with 7 bases identical to TRBD1. The CDR3 contains 11 residues. Germline CDR1 and CDR2: DFQATT and SNEGSKA (reference sequence). The CDR3 DNA is TGCAGTGCTACCCGGGACAGATGGCAGGTCTTC. Translation: CSATRDRWQVF.

The V call is TRBV5-8, the J call TRBJ1-2, with 9 bases fitting TRBD1. The V gene's germline CDR1 is SGHTS and CDR2 YDEGEE. The J segment lost 5 bases and the V segment lost 5 bases, leaving 7 bases of the junction unmatched. The CDR3 is made up of 14 amino acids. CDR3 amino acids: CASRSTGGEYGYTF. The CDR3 nucleotides are TGTGCCAGCAGAAGTACAGGGGGCGAGTATGGCTACACCTTC.

This chain connects TRBV18 to TRBJ2-7; D is possibly TRBD1 (6 bases). The CDR3 spans 16 residues. V was clipped by 4 bases and J by 2 bases, with 18 bases between them. Germline lookup yields CDR1 KGHSH and CDR2 LQKENI. As DNA, the CDR3 is TGTGCCAGCTCACTCAAAAACCCGACAGGCACCTACGAGCAGTACTTC. Amino acid sequence: CASSLKNPTGTYEQYF.

This chain links TRBV18 with TRBJ1-1; D unresolved. The CDR3 sequence is 14 residues long. CDR1 and CDR2 (germline): KGHSH, LQKENI. Between the trimmed V and J ends, which lost 1 base and 1 base, there was a span of 7 bases. CDR3 region: CASSPQRENTEAFF. The CDR3 region has the DNA TGTGCCAGCTCACCACAACGGGAGAACACTGAAGCTTTCTTT.

The chain combines TRBV19 with TRBJ2-7, with TRBD2 identical over 11 bases. The V segment lost 6 bases and the J segment 2 bases; nucleotides outside the gene matches: 9. This CDR3 is 16 amino acids long. Germline assignment: CDR1 LNHDA and CDR2 SQIVND (reference sequence). The CDR3 DNA follows: TGTGCCAGTAGCGACCCGGGACTAGCGGATCCCTACGAGCAGTACTTC. Translated: CASSDPGLADPYEQYF.

Details on this clone: Other DNA sequences within the sample encode an identical CDR3. This sequence joins TRBV12-3 or TRBV12-4 and TRBJ2-5; 7 nucleotides match TRBD2. The ends lost 3 bases at V and 4 bases at J; junction bases unmatched: 2. The length of the CDR3 is 13 residues. The CDR3 reads CASSFGGVETQYF. Written as DNA, the CDR3 is TGTGCCAGCAGTTTTGGGGGGGTAGAGACCCAGTACTTC.

Only a few counts were recorded for this clone. The chain uses TRBV12-5 and TRBJ2-5, with D hard to call. This CDR3 has 14 residues. Trimming shortened V by 1 base and J by 1 base, and 7 bases separated the two germline ends. The germline V gene has CDR1 LGHNT and CDR2 FRNRAP. The CDR3 spells CASGLGTVQETQYF. The CDR3, as DNA: TGTGCTAGTGGTTTGGGAACAGTCCAAGAGACCCAGTACTTC.

The chain couples TRBV12-3 or TRBV12-4 to TRBJ1-2; TRBD1 is a possible D gene (6 bases). The V end was cut by 6 bases, the J end by 7 bases, with 15 bases between. CDR3 length: 13 amino acids. This CDR3 reads CASSAQGKGGYTF. CDR3 sequence (DNA): TGTGCCAGCAGCGCCCAGGGGAAGGGTGGCTACACCTTC.

The gene calls are TRBV10-3 and TRBJ1-1; tentative D call: TRBD1 (5 bases). Germline V gives CDR1 ENHRY, CDR2 SYGVKD. V shed 8 bases and J shed 4 bases, with 14 bases lying between them. This CDR3 is 13 amino acids long. In DNA, the CDR3 is TGTGCCATCGGGGGGGAAAGCGGCACTGAAGCTTTCTTT. Its protein is CAIGGESGTEAFF.

For this clone: The same CDR3 is also encoded by other DNA sequences in this sample. The CDR3 region has the DNA TGTGCCATCAAGGGAGAAGGAGTGCAAGCTTTCTTT. Encoded protein: CAIKGEGVQAFF. The genes are TRBV10-3 and TRBJ1-1; D uncertain. Germline values: CDR1 ENHRY, CDR2 SYGVKD. CDR3 length: 12 residues. V lost 7 bases and J lost 9, with 15 bases in between.

The chain uses TRBV27 and TRBJ2-3, with a tentative D call TRBD2 (6 bases). This CDR3 spans 16 amino acids. Germline CDR1 is MNHEY and CDR2 is SMNVEV (reference sequence). Trimming cost V 5 bases and J 4 bases, with 19 bases left between them. CDR3 region: CASSTGLTVGSDTQYF. DNA for the CDR3: TGTGCCAGCAGTACGGGACTCACGGTTGGTTCAGATACGCAGTATTTT.